Following are 2 T cell receptor beta chains from one sample sequenced in a study of chemoradiotherapy in HPV16-positive cancers. The table came from immunoSEQ multiplex PCR; TCRdb's copy has only in-frame clones and leaves some out. The sample consists of several thousand clones, 88% of them appearing once. Sequencing used tumor tissue, obtained from a patient who underwent chemoradiotherapy. These receptors all come from a human donor with HPV-associated anogenital cancer.

V and J are TRBV29-1 and TRBJ2-1; 8 bases agree with TRBD2. Unmatched junction bases numbered 9, after V lost 3 bases and J lost 2 bases. Germline CDR1 is SQVTM and CDR2 is ANQGSEA. This CDR3 spans 16 amino acids. CDR3 in amino acids: CSVDASGTSPYNEQFF. The CDR3 DNA reads as TGCAGCGTTGACGCCTCCGGGACTAGTCCCTACAATGAGCAGTTCTTC.

The V and J genes are TRBV25-1 and TRBJ2-5; possibly TRBD1 for D (6 bases). V lost 4 bases to trimming and J lost 5 bases, with 14 bases between them. The CDR3 length is 14 residues. Germline CDR1 MGHDK, CDR2 SYGVNS. The CDR3 loop is CASSATGSFETQYF. Written as DNA, the CDR3 is TGTGCCAGCAGTGCCACAGGGTCGTTCGAGACCCAGTACTTC.